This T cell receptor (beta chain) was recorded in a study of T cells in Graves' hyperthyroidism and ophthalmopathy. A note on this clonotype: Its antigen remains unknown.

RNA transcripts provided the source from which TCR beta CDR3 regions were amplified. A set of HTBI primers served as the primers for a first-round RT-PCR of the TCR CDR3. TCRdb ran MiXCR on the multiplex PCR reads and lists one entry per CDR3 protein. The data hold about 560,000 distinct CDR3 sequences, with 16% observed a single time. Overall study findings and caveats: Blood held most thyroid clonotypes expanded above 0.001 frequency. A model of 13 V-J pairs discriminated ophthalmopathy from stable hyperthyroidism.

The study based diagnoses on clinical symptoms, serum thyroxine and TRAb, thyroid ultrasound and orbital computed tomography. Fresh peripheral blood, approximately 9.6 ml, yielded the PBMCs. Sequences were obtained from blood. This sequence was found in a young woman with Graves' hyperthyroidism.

DNA for the CDR3: TGTGCCAGCTCCGTCGGGGGATCCGGGGAGCTGTTTTTT. This sequence encodes CASSVGGSGELFF. The chain carries TRBV12-3 or TRBV12-4 and TRBJ2-2; maybe TRBD2 (6 bases). Trimming left V 8 bases short and J 6 bases short, with 13 bases between. The CDR3 loop spans 13 amino acids.